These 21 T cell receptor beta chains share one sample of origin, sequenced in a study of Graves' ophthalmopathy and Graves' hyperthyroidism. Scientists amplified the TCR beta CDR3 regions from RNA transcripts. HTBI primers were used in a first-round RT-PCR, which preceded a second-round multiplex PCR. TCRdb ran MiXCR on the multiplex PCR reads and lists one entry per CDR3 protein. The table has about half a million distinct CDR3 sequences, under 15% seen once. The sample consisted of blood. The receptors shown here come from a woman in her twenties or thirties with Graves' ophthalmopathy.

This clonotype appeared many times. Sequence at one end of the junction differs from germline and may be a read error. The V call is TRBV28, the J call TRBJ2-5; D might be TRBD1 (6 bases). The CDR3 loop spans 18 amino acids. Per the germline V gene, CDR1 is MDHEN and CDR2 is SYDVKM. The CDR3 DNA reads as TGTGCCAGCAGTTTACCTTACAGGGTGGGATTCGACCAAGAGACCAAGTACTTC. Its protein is CASSLPYRVGFDQETKYF.

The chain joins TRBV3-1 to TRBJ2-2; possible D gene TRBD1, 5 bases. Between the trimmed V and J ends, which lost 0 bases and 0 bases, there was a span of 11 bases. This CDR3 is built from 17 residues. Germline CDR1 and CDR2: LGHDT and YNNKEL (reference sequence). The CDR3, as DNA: TGTGCCAGCAGCCAAGAGTTTGTCAGGGCGAACACCGGGGAGCTGTTTTTT. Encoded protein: CASSQEFVRANTGELFF.

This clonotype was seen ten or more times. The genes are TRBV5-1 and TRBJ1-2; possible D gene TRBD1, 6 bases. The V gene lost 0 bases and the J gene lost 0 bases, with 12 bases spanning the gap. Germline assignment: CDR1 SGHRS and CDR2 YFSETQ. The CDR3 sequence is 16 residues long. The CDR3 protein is CASSLEDSLPNYGYTF. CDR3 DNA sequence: TGCGCCAGCAGCTTGGAGGACAGCCTGCCTAACTATGGCTACACCTTC.

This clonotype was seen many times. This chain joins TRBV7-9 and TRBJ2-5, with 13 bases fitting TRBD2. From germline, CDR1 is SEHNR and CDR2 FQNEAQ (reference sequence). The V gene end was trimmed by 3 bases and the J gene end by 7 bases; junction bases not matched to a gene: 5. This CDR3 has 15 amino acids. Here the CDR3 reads CASSFRTSGSGTQYF. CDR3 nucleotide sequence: TGTGCCAGCAGCTTCCGGACTAGCGGGAGTGGGACCCAGTACTTC. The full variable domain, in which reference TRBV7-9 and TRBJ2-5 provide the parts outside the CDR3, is DTGVSQNPRHKITKRGQNVTFRCDPISEHNRLYWYRQTLGQGPEFLTYFQNEAQLEKSRLLSDRFSAERPKGSFSTLEIQRTEQGDSAMYLCASSFRTSGSGTQYFGPGTRLLVL.

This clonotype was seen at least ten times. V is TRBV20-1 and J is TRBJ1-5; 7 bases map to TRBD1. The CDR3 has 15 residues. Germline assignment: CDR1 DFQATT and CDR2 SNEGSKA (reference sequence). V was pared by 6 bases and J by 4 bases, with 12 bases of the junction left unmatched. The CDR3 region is CSATGTATHNQPQHF. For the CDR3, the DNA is TGCAGTGCCACCGGGACAGCAACACATAATCAGCCCCAGCATTTT.

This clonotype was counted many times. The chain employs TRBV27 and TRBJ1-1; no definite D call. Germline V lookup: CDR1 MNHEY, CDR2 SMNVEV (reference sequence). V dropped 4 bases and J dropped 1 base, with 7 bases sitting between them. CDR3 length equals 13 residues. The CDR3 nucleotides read TGTGCCAGCAGTTACGCCTCGAACACTGAAGCTTTCTTT. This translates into CASSYASNTEAFF.

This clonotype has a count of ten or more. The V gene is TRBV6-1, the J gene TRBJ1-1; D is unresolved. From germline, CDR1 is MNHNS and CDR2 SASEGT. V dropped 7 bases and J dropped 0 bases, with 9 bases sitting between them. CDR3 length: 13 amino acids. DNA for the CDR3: TGTGCCAGCAAGCACAGCATGAACACTGAAGCTTTCTTT. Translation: CASKHSMNTEAFF.

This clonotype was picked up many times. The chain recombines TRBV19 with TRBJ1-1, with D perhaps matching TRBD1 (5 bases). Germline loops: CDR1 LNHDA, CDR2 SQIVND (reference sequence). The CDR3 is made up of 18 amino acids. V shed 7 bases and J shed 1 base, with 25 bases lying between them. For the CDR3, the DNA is TGTGCCAGTAAACCGTGGACACGGGCCTCATCTAGGAACACTGAAGCTTTCTTT. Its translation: CASKPWTRASSRNTEAFF.

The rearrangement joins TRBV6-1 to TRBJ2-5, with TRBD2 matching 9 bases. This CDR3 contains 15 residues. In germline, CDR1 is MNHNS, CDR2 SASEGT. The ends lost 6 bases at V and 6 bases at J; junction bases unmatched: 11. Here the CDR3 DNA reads TGTGCCAGCAGCGTTAGCGGGAGAGGAGAGAAGACCCAGTACTTC. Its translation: CASSVSGRGEKTQYF.

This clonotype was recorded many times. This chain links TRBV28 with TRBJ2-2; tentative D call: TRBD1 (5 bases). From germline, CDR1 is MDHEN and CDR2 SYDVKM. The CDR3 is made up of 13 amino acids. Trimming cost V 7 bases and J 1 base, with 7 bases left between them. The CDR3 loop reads CASKTENTGELFF. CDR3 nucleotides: TGTGCCAGCAAGACAGAGAACACCGGGGAGCTGTTTTTT. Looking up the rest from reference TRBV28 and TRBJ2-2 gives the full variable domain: DVKVTQSSRYLVKRTGEKVFLECVQDMDHENMFWYRQDPGLGLRLIYFSYDVKMKEKGDIPEGYSVSREKKERFSLILESASTNQTSMYLCASKTENTGELFFGEGSRLTVL.

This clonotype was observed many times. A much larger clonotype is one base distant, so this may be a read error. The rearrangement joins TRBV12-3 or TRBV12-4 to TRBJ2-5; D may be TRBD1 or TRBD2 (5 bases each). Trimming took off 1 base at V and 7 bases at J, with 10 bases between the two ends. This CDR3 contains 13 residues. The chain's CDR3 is CASSLGGDGTQYF. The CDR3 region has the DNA TGTGCCAGCAGTTTAGGAGGGGACGGGACCCAGTACTTC.

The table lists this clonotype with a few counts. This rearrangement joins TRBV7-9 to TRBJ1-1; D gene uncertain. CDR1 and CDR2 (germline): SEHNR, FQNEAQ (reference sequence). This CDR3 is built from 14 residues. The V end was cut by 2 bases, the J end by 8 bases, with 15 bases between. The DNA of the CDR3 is TGTGCCAGCAGCTTACCCCCCGGACGGGTGGAAGCTTTCTTT. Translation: CASSLPPGRVEAFF.

This CDR3 is CASSFTPGTQETQYF. CDR3 nucleotide sequence: TGCGCCAGCAGCTTTACCCCGGGAACCCAAGAGACCCAGTACTTC. V gene TRBV5-1 combines with J gene TRBJ2-5; a weak D match, TRBD2 (5 bases). Germline loops: CDR1 SGHRS, CDR2 YFSETQ. This CDR3 is 15 amino acids long. Trimming took 2 bases from V and 1 from J, leaving 12 bases between them.

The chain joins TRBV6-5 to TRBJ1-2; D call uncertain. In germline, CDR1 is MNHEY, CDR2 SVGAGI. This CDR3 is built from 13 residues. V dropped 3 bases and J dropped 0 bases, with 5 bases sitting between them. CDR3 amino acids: CASSYWPNYGYTF. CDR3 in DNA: TGTGCCAGCAGTTATTGGCCTAACTATGGCTACACCTTC.

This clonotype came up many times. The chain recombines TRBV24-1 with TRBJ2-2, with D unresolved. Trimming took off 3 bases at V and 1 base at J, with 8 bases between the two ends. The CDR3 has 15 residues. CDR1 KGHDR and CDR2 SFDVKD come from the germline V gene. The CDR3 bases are TGTGCCACCAGTGATCCTAGACGGAACACCGGGGAGCTGTTTTTT. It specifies CATSDPRRNTGELFF.

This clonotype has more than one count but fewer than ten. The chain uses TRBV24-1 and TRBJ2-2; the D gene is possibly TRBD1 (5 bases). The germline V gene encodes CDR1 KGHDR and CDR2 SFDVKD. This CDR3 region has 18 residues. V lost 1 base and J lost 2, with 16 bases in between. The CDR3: CATSDLVQGTANTGELFF. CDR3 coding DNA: TGTGCCACCAGTGATTTAGTCCAGGGCACTGCAAACACCGGGGAGCTGTTTTTT.

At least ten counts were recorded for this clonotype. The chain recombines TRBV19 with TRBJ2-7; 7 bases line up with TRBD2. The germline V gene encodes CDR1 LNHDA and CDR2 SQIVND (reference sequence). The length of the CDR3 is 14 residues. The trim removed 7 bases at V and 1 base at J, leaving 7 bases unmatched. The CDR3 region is CASTTGGNSYEQYF. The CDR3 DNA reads TGTGCCAGTACCACCGGGGGGAATTCCTACGAGCAGTACTTC.

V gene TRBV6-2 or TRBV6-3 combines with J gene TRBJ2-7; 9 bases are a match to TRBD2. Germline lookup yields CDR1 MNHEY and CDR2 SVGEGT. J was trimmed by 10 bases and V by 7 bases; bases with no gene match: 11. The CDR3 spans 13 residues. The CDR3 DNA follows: TGTGCCAGCATTAGCGGGGGTACCGCTGAACAGTACTTC. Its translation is CASISGGTAEQYF.

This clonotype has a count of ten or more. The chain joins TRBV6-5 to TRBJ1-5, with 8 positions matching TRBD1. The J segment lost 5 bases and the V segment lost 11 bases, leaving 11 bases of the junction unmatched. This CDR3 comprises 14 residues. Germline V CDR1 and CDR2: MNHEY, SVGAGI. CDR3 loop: CAANRAGGDQPQHF. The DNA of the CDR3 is TGTGCCGCCAATCGAGCAGGGGGCGATCAGCCCCAGCATTTT.

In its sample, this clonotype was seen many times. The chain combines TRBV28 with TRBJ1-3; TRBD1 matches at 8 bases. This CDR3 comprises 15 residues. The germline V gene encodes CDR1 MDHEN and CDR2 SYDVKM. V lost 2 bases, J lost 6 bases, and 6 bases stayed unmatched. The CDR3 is CASSLAGQGSNTIYF. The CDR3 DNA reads TGTGCCAGCAGTTTAGCTGGACAGGGATCAAACACCATATATTTT.

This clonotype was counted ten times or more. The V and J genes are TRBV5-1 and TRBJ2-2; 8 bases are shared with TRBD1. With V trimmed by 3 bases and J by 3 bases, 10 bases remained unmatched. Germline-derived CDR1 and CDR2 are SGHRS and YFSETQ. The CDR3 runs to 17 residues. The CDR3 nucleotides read TGCGCCAGCAGCTGGGGGCAGGGACAGGCCGACACCGGGGAGCTGTTTTTT. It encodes CASSWGQGQADTGELFF.